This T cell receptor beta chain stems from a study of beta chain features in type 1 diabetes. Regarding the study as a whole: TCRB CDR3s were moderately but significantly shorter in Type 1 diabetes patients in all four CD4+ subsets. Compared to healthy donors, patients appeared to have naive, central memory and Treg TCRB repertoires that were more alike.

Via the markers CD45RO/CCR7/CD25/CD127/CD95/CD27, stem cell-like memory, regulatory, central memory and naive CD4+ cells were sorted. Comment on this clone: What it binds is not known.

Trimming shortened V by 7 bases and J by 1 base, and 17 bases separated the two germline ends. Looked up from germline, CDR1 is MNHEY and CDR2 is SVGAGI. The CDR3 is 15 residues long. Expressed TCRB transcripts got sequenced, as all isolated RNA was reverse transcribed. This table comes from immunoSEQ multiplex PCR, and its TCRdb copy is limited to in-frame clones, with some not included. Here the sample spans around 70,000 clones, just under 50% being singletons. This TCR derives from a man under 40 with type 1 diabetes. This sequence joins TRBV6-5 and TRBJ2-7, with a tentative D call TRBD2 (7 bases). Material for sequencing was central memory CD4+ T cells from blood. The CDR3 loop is CASTPLRGTSYEQYF. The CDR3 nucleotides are TGTGCCAGCACCCCTTTGCGGGGGACATCCTACGAGCAGTACTTC.